Listed here are 5 T cell receptor beta chains from one sample, sequenced in a study of blood T cells in healthy people across ages. PCR was performed a second time for roughly 7 to 11 cycles using a sample-barcoded 5' primer and a J-beta primer mix. TCRdb itself ran the 5' RACE reads through MiXCR, one entry per CDR3 protein. The table has about 680,000 distinct CDR3 sequences, roughly 49% seen once. Sequences were obtained from blood. The receptors originated from a woman aged 55-69 years in good health.

As concerns this clonotype: With a much larger clone just one base away, this may be a read error. The chain joins TRBV6-2 or TRBV6-3 to TRBJ1-1; D perhaps matches TRBD1 (6 bases). Trimming cost V 7 bases and J 6 bases, with 15 bases left between them. Looked up from germline, CDR1 is MNHEY and CDR2 is SVGEGT. This CDR3 has 13 amino acids. In DNA form, the CDR3 reads TGTGCCAGCAATCAGGGGTTGACCGCTGAAGCTTTCTTT. Residues: CASNQGLTAEAFF.

This rearrangement joins TRBV5-6 to TRBJ2-1; D ambiguous. The V gene's germline CDR1 is SGHDT and CDR2 YYEEEE. Trimming took off 4 bases at V and 6 bases at J, with 8 bases between the two ends. This CDR3 spans 12 amino acids. CDR3: CASSNFPNEQFF. The CDR3 coding sequence is TGTGCCAGCAGCAACTTCCCCAATGAGCAGTTCTTC.

This clonotype was detected many times. DNA of the CDR3: TGCAGTGCTAGAAAGGACTTCGAGCAGTACTTC. Translated, it gives CSARKDFEQYF. The chain uses TRBV20-1 and TRBJ2-7; TRBD2 is a possible D gene (5 bases). V lost 2 bases to trimming and J lost 6 bases, with 8 bases between them. CDR3 length equals 11 residues. Germline V gene sequence: CDR1 DFQATT, CDR2 SNEGSKA (reference sequence).

The V call is TRBV20-1, the J call TRBJ2-7; D is perhaps TRBD1 or TRBD2 (5 bases each). TRBJ2-5 matches the DNA end more closely, so the J call is doubtful. This CDR3 region has 15 residues. Germline V gene sequence: CDR1 DFQATT, CDR2 SNEGSKA (reference sequence). The CDR3 region has the DNA TGCAGTGCTACACGACATGCGGGCAGGGCGGAGACCCAGTACTTC. Its translation is CSATRHAGRAETQYF.

This clonotype was observed a few times. The chain combines TRBV6-1 with TRBJ2-3, with D unclear. The CDR3 contains 15 residues. Germline CDR1 MNHNS, CDR2 SASEGT. V lost 8 bases and J lost 5, with 20 bases in between. Here the CDR3 reads CASSTWHRAEDTQYF. The CDR3 coding sequence is TGTGCCAGCTCCACATGGCACAGAGCCGAAGATACGCAGTATTTT.